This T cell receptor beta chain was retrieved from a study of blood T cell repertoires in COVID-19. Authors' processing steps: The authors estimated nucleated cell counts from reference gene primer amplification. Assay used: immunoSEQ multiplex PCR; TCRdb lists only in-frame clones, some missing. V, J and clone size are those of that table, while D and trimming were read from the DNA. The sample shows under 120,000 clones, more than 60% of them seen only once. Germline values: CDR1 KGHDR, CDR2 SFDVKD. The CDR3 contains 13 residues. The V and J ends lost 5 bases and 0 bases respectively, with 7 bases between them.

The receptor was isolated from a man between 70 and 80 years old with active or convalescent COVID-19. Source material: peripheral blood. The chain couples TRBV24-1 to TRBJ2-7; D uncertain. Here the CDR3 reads CATSAGYSYEQYF. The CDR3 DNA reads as TGTGCCACCAGTGCCGGGTACTCCTACGAGCAGTACTTC.